Listed here is a single T cell receptor beta chain. Its antigen is still unknown. Measured with immunoSEQ multiplex PCR; TCRdb has only the in-frame clones, and not every one. Counted here are about 190,000 clones, approximately 90% occurring once; the ten biggest clones make up approximately 7.2%. CDR3 length: 18 amino acids. Trimming removed 2 bases from V and 2 bases from J; junction bases left unmatched: 10. Germline V lookup: CDR1 ENHRY, CDR2 SYGVKD. This specimen comes from a study of T cell responses to AZD1222 COVID-19 vaccine. Broader study findings: Clonal diversity may have been underestimated, and the donors were mostly white British, with more females than males.

The rearrangement uses TRBV10-3 and TRBJ2-5, with 11 bases lining up with TRBD2. The TCR originated in an adult in good health. The specimen comprised peripheral blood, sampled on day 0 of AZD1222 vaccination. CDR3 sequence (DNA): TGTGCCATCAGTGAGGGGCTAGCGGGGGGCCAAATTCAAGAGACCCAGTACTTC. Protein product: CAISEGLAGGQIQETQYF.